This TCR beta chain was captured by sequencing in a study of OX40 agonist ivuxolimab in advanced cancers. On the study more broadly: Ivuxolimab, an antibody acting as an agonist of OX40 (CD134), was used to treat patients. Patients treated during dose escalation were battling hepatocellular carcinoma, melanoma, renal cell or head and neck cancer. Study-level findings and limits: Low clonal expansion, among the lowest seen, marked partial responders at 0.1-3.0 mg/kg.

On this clone itself: Its target is unknown.

Sampled blood was obtained at baseline, cycle 4 day 1, and cycle 7 day 1. The assay was immunoSEQ multiplex PCR, and TCRdb's table has in-frame clones only and misses some. The table shows about 84,000 clones, with around 84% occurring only once. The CDR3 is made up of 15 amino acids. Trimming cost V 8 bases and J 6 bases; bases outside gene matches: 15. Germline V gene lookup returns CDR1 LNHDA and CDR2 SQIVND (reference sequence). This clonotype was sampled from an adult with an advanced solid tumor such as melanoma, head and neck, liver or kidney cancer. The sample in question was CD4+ or CD8+ T cells sorted from blood, obtained in a trial of the OX40 agonist ivuxolimab. This chain connects TRBV19 to TRBJ1-2; the match to TRBD1 covers 7 bases. This CDR3 is CASHASTGTQNGYTF. CDR3 in DNA: TGTGCCAGTCACGCTTCGACAGGGACCCAGAATGGCTACACCTTC.